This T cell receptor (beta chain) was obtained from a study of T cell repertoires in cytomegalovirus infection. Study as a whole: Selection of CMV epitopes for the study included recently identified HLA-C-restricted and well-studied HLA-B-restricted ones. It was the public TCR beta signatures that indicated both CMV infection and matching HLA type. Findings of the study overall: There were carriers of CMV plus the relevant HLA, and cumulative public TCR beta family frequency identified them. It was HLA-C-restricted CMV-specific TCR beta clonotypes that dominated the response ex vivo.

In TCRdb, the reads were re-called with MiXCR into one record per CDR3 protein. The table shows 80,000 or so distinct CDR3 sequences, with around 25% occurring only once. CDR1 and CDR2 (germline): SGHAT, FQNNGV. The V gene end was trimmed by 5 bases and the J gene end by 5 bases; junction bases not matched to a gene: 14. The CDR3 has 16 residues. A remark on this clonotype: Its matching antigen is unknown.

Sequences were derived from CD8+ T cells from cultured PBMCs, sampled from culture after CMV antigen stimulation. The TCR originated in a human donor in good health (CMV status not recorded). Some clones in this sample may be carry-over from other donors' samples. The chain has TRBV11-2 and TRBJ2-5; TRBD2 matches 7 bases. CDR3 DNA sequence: TGTGCCAGCAGCAAACGACCGACGGGGGGTAGGGAGACCCAGTACTTC. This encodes CASSKRPTGGRETQYF.